This T cell receptor beta chain was identified in a study of chemoradiotherapy in HPV16-positive cancers. The junction had 11 bases not matched to a gene; V was cut back by 4 bases and J by 9 bases. CDR1 SGHRS and CDR2 YFSETQ come from the germline V gene. The CDR3 runs 16 residues. Only in-frame clones appear in the TCRdb table, and some are missing; sequencing was by immunoSEQ multiplex PCR. The sample has about 16,000 clones; more than 75% are singletons. The sample here was taken from a patient who underwent chemoradiotherapy. V usage is TRBV5-1 and J usage is TRBJ2-1, with TRBD2 matching 12 bases. The sequence was obtained from a human donor with HPV-associated anogenital cancer. CDR3 nucleotide sequence: TGCGCCAGCAGCGTACTAGCGGGGGGTCTTTCCGGTGAGCAGTTCTTC. This codes for CASSVLAGGLSGEQFF.